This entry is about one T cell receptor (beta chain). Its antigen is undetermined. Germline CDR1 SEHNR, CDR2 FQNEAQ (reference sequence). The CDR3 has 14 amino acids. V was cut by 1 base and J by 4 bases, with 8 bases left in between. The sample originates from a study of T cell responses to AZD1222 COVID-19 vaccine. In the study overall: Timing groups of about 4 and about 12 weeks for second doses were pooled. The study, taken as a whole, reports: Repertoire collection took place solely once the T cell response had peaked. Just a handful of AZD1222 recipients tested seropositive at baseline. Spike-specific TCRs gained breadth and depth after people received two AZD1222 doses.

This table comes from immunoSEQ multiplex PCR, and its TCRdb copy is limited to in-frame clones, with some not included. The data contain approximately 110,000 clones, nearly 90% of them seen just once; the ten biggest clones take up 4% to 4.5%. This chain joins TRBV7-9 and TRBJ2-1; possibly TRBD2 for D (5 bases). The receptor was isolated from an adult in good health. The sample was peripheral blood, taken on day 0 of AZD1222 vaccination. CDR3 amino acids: CASSLVLGYNEQFF. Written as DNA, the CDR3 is TGTGCCAGCAGCTTAGTACTAGGTTACAATGAGCAGTTCTTC. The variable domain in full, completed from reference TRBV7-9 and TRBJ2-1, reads DTGVSQNPRHKITKRGQNVTFRCDPISEHNRLYWYRQTLGQGPEFLTYFQNEAQLEKSRLLSDRFSAERPKGSFSTLEIQRTEQGDSAMYLCASSLVLGYNEQFFGPGTRLTVL.